This T cell receptor (beta chain) was recovered during a study of shared clonotypes between healthy human individuals. Study-level findings and limits: Roughly 5% of naive CD4 clonotypes were common to a few donors. Sampling involved blood alone; tissue repertoires likely differ. The four-donor shared clonotypes exceeded non-shared clonotypes in generation probability, with non-shared ones scoring lower.

CD8 cells regarded as naive lacked CD45RO, were positively chosen for CCR7, and omitted terminally differentiated effector memory CD45RA+ cells. None of the donors, who were healthy HIV-negative adults, had recently had acute infections or vaccinations. Germline V CDR1 and CDR2: SGHDT, YYEEEE. V lost 6 bases to trimming and J lost 3 bases, with 18 bases between them. The CDR3 is 15 residues long. Concerning this clone: Antigen specificity is unknown.

Libraries were prepared by immunoSEQ multiplex PCR; TCRdb keeps only in-frame clonotypes and omits some of them. Among roughly 590,000 clones listed, about 95% were seen once. The TCR sequence derives from a woman aged 25 to 39 in good health. What was sequenced was naive CD8+ T cells sorted from blood. This chain joins TRBV5-6 and TRBJ1-2; D ambiguous. This chain's CDR3 is CASTIDAGEYYGYTF. The DNA of the CDR3 is TGTGCCAGCACCATTGACGCCGGGGAATACTATGGCTACACCTTC.